This T cell receptor beta chain appears in the sequencing data of a study of T-cell memory formation after mild COVID-19. Study results and limitations: Pre-infection memory carried some responding clones, suggesting that cross-reactive memory joined. Mainly CM and EM harbored the contracting CD4+ clones; mainly EMRA harbored the CD8+ ones. CD4/CD8 balance held among clones contracting day 15 to 85, and later expanders leaned CD4+.

Germline CDR1 MNHEY, CDR2 SVGEGT. V lost 5 bases and J 7 bases, leaving 18 bases between the germline ends. This CDR3 is built from 15 residues. 5'RACE primed from the constant segment yielded TCR alpha and TCR beta cDNA libraries bearing sample barcodes and UMIs. MiXCR, applied by TCRdb to the 5' RACE reads, yields one record per CDR3 protein. The table includes some 450,000 distinct CDR3 sequences, around 17% detected once. Notes on this clonotype: The antigen is unknown.

This chain uses TRBV6-2 or TRBV6-3 with TRBJ1-5; D perhaps matches TRBD1 (5 bases). The clonotype comes from a man in his late teens or twenties who had mild COVID-19 (a few samples of this study predate the infection). Cell type and time point are not known. The sequenced material came from PBMCs or a T cell subset sorted from them (not recorded which). The DNA for the CDR3 is TGTGCCAGCAGTAACCCCCCGACGGGACGCCAGCCCCAGCATTTT. It specifies CASSNPPTGRQPQHF.